A single sample is the source of the 27 T cell receptor beta chains below, sequenced in a study of shared clonotypes between healthy human individuals. Repertoires were generated with immunoSEQ multiplex PCR, while TCRdb's copy carries only in-frame clones and drops some. Found here are about 530,000 clones, almost 97% of them singletons; the top ten hold 0.055% to 0.075%. Sample: naive CD4+ T cells sorted from blood. The subset here: CD45RA+ positively selected. These receptors came from a woman in her twenties or thirties in good health.

CDR3 loop: CASSIFGEVGKNIQYF. The CDR3 DNA is TGTGCCAGTAGTATCTTCGGGGAGGTAGGCAAAAACATTCAGTACTTC. The V gene is TRBV19, the J gene TRBJ2-4, with D possibly matching TRBD2 (6 bases). V gave up 3 bases and J gave up 3 bases, with 15 bases separating them. Germline V CDR1 and CDR2: LNHDA, SQIVND (reference sequence). This CDR3 contains 16 residues. The variable domain in full, with the rest retrieved from reference TRBV19 and TRBJ2-4, is DGGITQSPKYLFRKEGQNVTLSCEQNLNHDAMYWYRQDPGQGLRLIYYSQIVNDFQKGDIAEGYSVSREKKESFPLTVTSAQKNPTAFYLCASSIFGEVGKNIQYFGAGTRLSVL.

As to this clone: Other DNA sequences in this sample translate to the same CDR3. The rearrangement links TRBV19 to TRBJ1-4; D ambiguous. The germline CDR1 and CDR2 sequences are LNHDA and SQIVND (reference sequence). The CDR3 has 14 amino acids. The germline V and J ends were trimmed by 3 bases and 0 bases, with 5 bases remaining between them. The CDR3 spells CASSISSTNEKLFF. The CDR3 region has the DNA TGTGCCAGTAGTATTTCTTCAACTAATGAAAAACTGTTTTTT.

The J gene is TRBJ1-1, the V gene TRBV19; D remains ambiguous. The CDR3 is made up of 13 amino acids. Trimming pared 6 bases from V and 0 bases from J, leaving 8 bases between. From germline, CDR1 is LNHDA and CDR2 SQIVND (reference sequence). The CDR3 DNA is TGTGCCAGTAGCGTCCTGATGAACACTGAAGCTTTCTTT. Translated, it gives CASSVLMNTEAFF.

Worth noting for this clone: Germline and junction disagree at one end, which may indicate a read error. This chain joins TRBV7-2 and TRBJ2-2; D assignment may be TRBD1 or TRBD2 (5 bases each). CDR1 and CDR2 from the germline V gene are SGHTA and FQGNSA. The CDR3 spans 13 residues. The CDR3 sequence is CASSPIRAWEMFF. CDR3 in DNA: TGTGCCAGCAGCCCTATCAGGGCATGGGAGATGTTTTTT.

The chain employs TRBV28 and TRBJ1-2; D not certain. V lost 8 bases, J lost 2 bases, and 12 bases lay in between. CDR1 MDHEN and CDR2 SYDVKM come from the germline V gene. The CDR3 spans 13 residues. CDR3 protein: CASRPGFNYGYTF. CDR3 sequence (DNA): TGTGCCAGCCGTCCGGGGTTCAACTATGGCTACACCTTC.

Regarding this clone: Different DNA sequences within this sample yield the same CDR3. The V gene is TRBV19, the J gene TRBJ1-5; 10 nucleotides line up with TRBD1. The CDR3 consists of 16 residues. The V segment lost 3 bases and the J segment 1 base; nucleotides outside the gene matches: 3. The germline V gene has CDR1 LNHDA and CDR2 SQIVND (reference sequence). The CDR3 DNA reads as TGTGCCAGTAGTATTTTGGGACAGGGGAGCAATCAGCCCCAGCATTTT. Amino acids: CASSILGQGSNQPQHF.

Only one count was recorded for this clone. The chain employs TRBV14 and TRBJ2-5; 7 bases match TRBD2. The J call may not be correct, given that the DNA end is closer to TRBJ2-7. Germline lookup yields CDR1 SGHDN and CDR2 FVKESK. There are 15 residues in the CDR3. The CDR3 nucleotides read TGTGCCAGCAGCCAACAGCGGGGACGCCTTTACGAGCAGTACTTC. Amino acids: CASSQQRGRLYEQYF.

This clone was detected only once. The chain joins TRBV7-3 to TRBJ2-1, with 10 positions matching TRBD2. Germline V lookup: CDR1 SGHTA, CDR2 FQGTGA. CDR3 length: 15 residues. The V segment lost 7 bases and the J segment 10 bases; nucleotides outside the gene matches: 13. The CDR3 loop is CASTVSASGSGEQFF. As DNA, the CDR3 is TGTGCCAGCACAGTCTCGGCTAGCGGGAGTGGCGAGCAGTTCTTC.

The chain has TRBV29-1 and TRBJ2-7; D is unresolved. The CDR3 sequence is 10 residues long. The germline V and J ends were trimmed by 7 bases and 5 bases, with 9 bases remaining between them. The germline V gene has CDR1 SQVTM and CDR2 ANQGSEA. The CDR3, as DNA: TGCAGCGGTGGGGATAACGAGCAGTACTTC. This encodes CSGGDNEQYF.

The CDR3 DNA reads TGTGCCAGCAGCCGTCACGGCATCAACAATGAGCAGTTCTTC. This gives the protein CASSRHGINNEQFF. The V call is TRBV28, the J call TRBJ2-1; D is undetermined. The CDR3 extends over 14 amino acids. Germline V gene sequence: CDR1 MDHEN, CDR2 SYDVKM. V dropped 6 bases and J dropped 5 bases, with 14 bases sitting between them.

V gene TRBV15 combines with J gene TRBJ2-5, with TRBD1 matching 10 bases. The V segment lost 1 base and the J segment 0 bases; nucleotides outside the gene matches: 17. The CDR3 is made up of 21 amino acids. Germline V CDR1 and CDR2: LNHNV, YYDKDF (reference sequence). The chain's CDR3 is CATSRVHRQRGQGPYQETQYF. CDR3 in DNA: TGTGCCACCAGCAGAGTCCACCGACAGCGGGGACAGGGGCCCTACCAAGAGACCCAGTACTTC.

The chain couples TRBV27 to TRBJ2-7, with 7 bases matching TRBD1. The CDR3 loop spans 14 amino acids. Unmatched junction bases numbered 12, after V lost 7 bases and J lost 6 bases. Per germline, CDR1 MNHEY and CDR2 SMNVEV (reference sequence). The CDR3 nucleotides are TGTGCCAGCACAGATGAGCCCGACAGGGCCGAGCAGTACTTC. Its translation: CASTDEPDRAEQYF.

J is TRBJ1-1 and V is TRBV2; D may be TRBD1 (6 bases). This CDR3 is 15 amino acids long. Trimming cost V 7 bases and J 3 bases, with 18 bases left between them. Germline lookup yields CDR1 SNHLY and CDR2 FYNNEI. CDR3 sequence: CASKSPPPGDTEAFF. The DNA of the CDR3 is TGTGCCAGCAAGAGCCCTCCGCCAGGGGACACTGAAGCTTTCTTT.

CDR3 in amino acids: CASSQKKYRSGNIQETQYF. In DNA form, the CDR3 reads TGCGCCAGCAGCCAAAAGAAATACAGAAGCGGCAATATCCAAGAGACCCAGTACTTC. V is TRBV10-1 and J is TRBJ2-5; perhaps TRBD2 as D (5 bases). This CDR3 region has 19 residues. Germline assignment: CDR1 WNHNN and CDR2 SYGVQD (reference sequence). Trimming stripped 6 bases from V and 1 base from J, with 27 bases between.

V usage is TRBV2 and J usage is TRBJ2-3, with 10 bases fitting TRBD2. CDR1 and CDR2 (germline): SNHLY, FYNNEI. This CDR3 region has 15 residues. The ends lost 6 bases at V and 1 base at J; junction bases unmatched: 4. This CDR3 is CASSGTSARTDTQYF. The CDR3 DNA follows: TGTGCCAGCAGCGGGACTAGCGCCCGCACAGATACGCAGTATTTT. The full variable domain, rest sourced from reference TRBV2 and TRBJ2-3, is EPEVTQTPSHQVTQMGQEVILRCVPISNHLYFYWYRQILGQKVEFLVSFYNNEISEKSEIFDDQFSVERPDGSNFTLKIRSTKLEDSAMYFCASSGTSARTDTQYFGPGTRLTVL.

This chain links TRBV6-1 with TRBJ2-7, with 9 bases fitting TRBD1. The CDR3 is 14 residues long. Germline assignment: CDR1 MNHNS and CDR2 SASEGT. Unmatched junction bases numbered 3, after V lost 0 bases and J lost 6 bases. The CDR3 nucleotides read TGTGCCAGCAGTGAAGCCGGGACAGGGCTCGAGCAGTACTTC. Encoded protein: CASSEAGTGLEQYF.

J is TRBJ1-2 and V is TRBV9, with a weak D call TRBD1 (5 bases). Germline lookup yields CDR1 SGDLS and CDR2 YYNGEE. The V and J ends lost 4 bases and 4 bases respectively, with 11 bases between them. The CDR3 is 13 amino acids. As DNA, the CDR3 is TGTGCCAGCAGCCCGTCCAGGGCCTATGGCTACACCTTC. Translation gives CASSPSRAYGYTF. The full variable domain, rest sourced from reference TRBV9 and TRBJ1-2, is DSGVTQTPKHLITATGQRVTLRCSPRSGDLSVYWYQQSLDQGLQFLIQYYNGEERAKGNILERFSAQQFPDLHSELNLSSLELGDSALYFCASSPSRAYGYTFGSGTRLTVV.

The chain is built from TRBV2 and TRBJ2-7; the D gene is possibly TRBD2 (6 bases). V lost 4 bases and J lost 2, with 12 bases in between. CDR3 length: 14 residues. The germline V gene encodes CDR1 SNHLY and CDR2 FYNNEI. Written as DNA, the CDR3 is TGTGCCAGCAGTGTGGGTAGCGGACCCTACGAGCAGTACTTC. Amino acid sequence: CASSVGSGPYEQYF.

V gene TRBV11-2 combines with J gene TRBJ2-7, with D unclear. Trimming shortened V by 10 bases and J by 0 bases, and 16 bases separated the two germline ends. This CDR3 is 14 amino acids long. Germline CDR1 is SGHAT and CDR2 is FQNNGV. CDR3 loop: CAIRSARSSYEQYF. DNA for the CDR3: TGTGCCATCCGATCGGCCCGAAGCTCCTACGAGCAGTACTTC.

The rearrangement joins TRBV5-5 to TRBJ2-5; 7 bases map to TRBD2. J gave up 5 bases and V 3 bases, and 10 bases lay outside the gene matches. The CDR3 contains 15 residues. Looked up from germline, CDR1 is SGHKS and CDR2 is YYEKEE (reference sequence). CDR3: CASSSPMGGGETQYF. CDR3 bases: TGTGCCAGCAGCTCCCCCATGGGGGGAGGGGAGACCCAGTACTTC.

The chain carries TRBV4-1 and TRBJ2-7, with 8 bases fitting TRBD1. V gave up 4 bases and J gave up 0 bases; unmatched junction bases: 11. Germline CDR1 MGHRA, CDR2 YSYEKL. CDR3 length: 17 residues. CDR3 DNA: TGCGCCAGCAGCCTCGGGCCACGGGACAGGAGCTCCTACGAGCAGTACTTC. Translating gives CASSLGPRDRSSYEQYF.

V usage is TRBV4-2 and J usage is TRBJ1-2; no reliable D call. V was trimmed by 0 bases and J by 8 bases, leaving 13 bases between them. This CDR3 is built from 14 residues. Germline-derived CDR1 and CDR2 are LGHNA and YNFKEQ. The CDR3 here is CASSQDPGFGGYTF. CDR3 bases: TGTGCCAGCAGCCAAGATCCGGGGTTCGGAGGCTACACCTTC.

The rearrangement uses TRBV4-1 and TRBJ2-3; TRBD2 matches 7 bases. The CDR3 sequence is 16 residues long. J was trimmed by 1 base and V by 0 bases; bases with no gene match: 4. The germline gives CDR1 MGHRA, CDR2 YSYEKL. The CDR3 loop reads CASSQERGGGTDTQYF. The CDR3 DNA sequence: TGCGCCAGCAGCCAAGAACGGGGAGGGGGCACAGATACGCAGTATTTT.

V and J are TRBV23-1 and TRBJ2-7; 7 bases are a match to TRBD1. TRBV23-1 counts as an open reading frame of uncertain function. J was trimmed by 3 bases and V by 5 bases; bases with no gene match: 7. This CDR3 has 14 amino acids. The CDR3 loop is CASSVGGFIYEQYF. The DNA of the CDR3 is TGCGCCAGCAGTGTAGGGGGCTTTATCTACGAGCAGTACTTC.

This chain connects TRBV18 to TRBJ2-7; D not resolved. Germline V gene lookup returns CDR1 KGHSH and CDR2 LQKENI. Trimming took off 3 bases at V and 1 base at J, with 7 bases between the two ends. CDR3 length equals 13 residues. Here the CDR3 DNA reads TGTGCCAGCTCACCTGGGAATTCCTACGAGCAGTACTTC. As protein: CASSPGNSYEQYF.

The J gene is TRBJ1-3, the V gene TRBV27; 8 bases map to TRBD1. Germline CDR1 MNHEY, CDR2 SMNVEV (reference sequence). V was clipped by 1 base and J by 0 bases; unmatched bases: 11. The CDR3 sequence is 19 residues long. CDR3 protein: CASSLYPPPGQGSGNTIYF. The CDR3, as DNA: TGTGCCAGCAGTTTATACCCCCCCCCTGGACAGGGCTCTGGAAACACCATATATTTT.

This clone was seen once. The chain links TRBV27 to TRBJ2-5, with 8 bases fitting TRBD1. J gave up 2 bases and V 6 bases, and 8 bases lay outside the gene matches. Germline CDR1 reads MNHEY; CDR2 reads SMNVEV (reference sequence). The CDR3 runs 15 residues. In nucleotides, the CDR3 is TGTGCCAGCAGCTTCACCCGGGACAGGCAAGAGACCCAGTACTTC. It encodes CASSFTRDRQETQYF.